The rows below give T cell receptor beta chains drawn from one sample of a study of blood T cell repertoires in COVID-19. Sequenced by immunoSEQ multiplex PCR; TCRdb stores in-frame clones only, minus some. This sample has some 200,000 clones, with approximately 86% found just once. Sequencing was done on a sample of peripheral blood. Receptor source: a woman of 80 years or more in a cohort sampled during active or convalescent COVID-19. Both conserved end residues are part of each CDR3. D genes are given only for firm matches. A row's size may be missing; if present it is once, few, many or a size class.

>TRBJ1-4|.|.|TRBV5-1
CASSSGDGAEKLFF
TGCGCCAGCAGCTCCGGAGACGGAGCCGAAAAACTGTTTTTT
>TRBJ2-1|.|TRBD1|TRBV15
CATAWLGTGVNEQFF
TGTGCCACCGCCTGGTTGGGGACAGGGGTCAATGAGCAGTTCTTC
>TRBJ2-3|.|.|TRBV18
CASSPTGPDTQYF
TGTGCCAGCTCACCTACAGGGCCAGATACGCAGTATTTT
>TRBJ1-2|.|.|TRBV29-1
CSARIDSDYGYTF
TGCAGCGCCAGAATCGACAGCGACTATGGCTACACCTTC
>TRBJ1-4|.|.|TRBV4-1
CASSQAGTTNEKLFF
TGCGCCAGCAGCCAGGCCGGGACAACTAATGAAAAACTGTTTTTT
>TRBJ1-4|.|.|TRBV7-2
CASSLDGGANEKLFF
TGTGCCAGCAGCTTAGATGGGGGGGCTAATGAAAAACTGTTTTTT
>TRBJ1-2|.|.|TRBV7-8
CASRAPSKANYGYTF
TGTGCCAGCAGAGCTCCTTCAAAAGCTAACTATGGCTACACCTTC
>TRBJ2-1|.|TRBD2|TRBV5-4
CASSSLAGGHYNEQFF
TGTGCCAGCAGTTCTCTAGCGGGGGGGCACTACAATGAGCAGTTCTTC
>TRBJ1-1|.|TRBD1|TRBV18
CASSPDRGAMNTEAFF
TGTGCCAGCTCACCGGACAGGGGGGCGATGAACACTGAAGCTTTCTTT
>TRBJ1-1|.|.|TRBV7-2
CASSWTVNTEAFF
TGTGCCAGCAGCTGGACAGTGAACACTGAAGCTTTCTTT
>TRBJ2-1|.|TRBD1|TRBV9
CASSVRIQGVDNEQFF
TGTGCCAGCAGCGTTAGAATACAGGGGGTGGACAATGAGCAGTTCTTC
>TRBJ2-3|.|TRBD2|TRBV29-1
CSVAGLAGGRPSTDTQYF
TGCAGCGTTGCGGGACTAGCGGGAGGAAGACCTAGCACAGATACGCAGTATTTT
>TRBJ2-1|.|.|TRBV7-9
CASSVVVSLELFF
TGTGCCAGCAGCGTAGTCGTTAGTCTAGAGTTGTTCTTC
>TRBJ1-2|few|TRBD1|TRBV11-2
CASSFNWDSIYGYTF
TGTGCCAGCAGCTTTAATTGGGACAGCATCTATGGCTACACCTTC
>TRBJ1-1|.|TRBD1|TRBV2
CASSGVGQGDTEAFF
TGTGCCAGCAGTGGGGTGGGACAGGGGGACACTGAAGCTTTCTTT
>TRBJ2-6|.|TRBD1|TRBV11-3
CASSLETGGSGANVLTF
TGTGCCAGCAGCTTAGAGACAGGGGGCTCTGGGGCCAACGTCCTGACTTTC
>TRBJ1-1|.|.|TRBV9
CASSSRGNTEAFF
TGTGCCAGCAGCTCTAGGGGGAACACTGAAGCTTTCTTT
>TRBJ1-1|.|.|TRBV2
CASSSRVSRNTEAFF
TGTGCCAGCAGTTCCAGGGTTTCCCGGAACACTGAAGCTTTCTTT
>TRBJ2-1|.|TRBD1|TRBV7-9
CASSLVPGQALSRPFF
TGTGCCAGCAGCTTAGTTCCGGGACAGGCCCTTTCCCGCCCGTTCTTC
>TRBJ2-5|.|.|TRBV7-2
CASSLGLQETQYF
TGTGCCAGCAGCTTAGGACTACAAGAGACCCAGTACTTC
>TRBJ2-3|.|TRBD1|TRBV24-1
CATSDRTGGGVTDTQYF
TGTGCCACCAGTGATAGGACAGGGGGTGGTGTTACAGATACGCAGTATTTT
>TRBJ1-5|.|TRBD1|TRBV7-8
CASSRTGGGNQPQHF
TGTGCCAGCAGCCGCACAGGGGGAGGCAATCAGCCCCAGCATTTT
>TRBJ1-2|.|.|TRBV9
CASSVVAGPYGYTF
TGTGCCAGCAGCGTAGTAGCAGGGCCCTATGGCTACACCTTC
>TRBJ1-5|.|.|TRBV2
CASSVGQINQPQHF
TGTGCCAGCAGTGTCGGACAGATCAATCAGCCCCAGCATTTT
>TRBJ1-2|once|.|TRBV19
CASSIVQTYGYTF
TGTGCCAGTAGTATAGTACAGACCTATGGCTACACCTTC
>TRBJ1-5|.|.|TRBV19
CATQEWPSNQPQHF
TGTGCCACCCAAGAATGGCCTAGCAATCAGCCCCAGCATTTT
>TRBJ1-5|.|.|TRBV19
CASSMARASHSNQPQHF
TGTGCCAGTAGTATGGCCAGGGCTTCTCATAGCAATCAGCCCCAGCATTTT
>TRBJ1-2|.|.|TRBV5-4
CASSLDGVRYTF
TGTGCCAGCAGCTTGGACGGGGTGCGCTACACCTTC
>TRBJ1-6|.|.|TRBV5-5
CASSPENGRSPLHF
TGTGCCAGCAGCCCTGAGAACGGGAGGTCACCCCTCCACTTT
>TRBJ1-2|.|TRBD1|TRBV4-3
CASSQDPGQGFNGYTF
TGCGCCAGCAGCCAAGATCCGGGACAGGGGTTCAATGGCTACACCTTC
>TRBJ1-1|.|TRBD1|TRBV5-6
CASSQDRGNTEAFF
TGTGCCAGCAGCCAGGACAGGGGAAACACTGAAGCTTTCTTT
>TRBJ1-6|.|.|TRBV11-2
CASSSKEGHLDSPLHF
TGTGCCAGCAGTTCCAAGGAAGGACACTTGGATTCACCCCTCCACTTT
>TRBJ1-4|.|TRBD1|TRBV5-1
CASSPLAGGNEKLFF
TGCGCCAGCAGCCCGCTCGCAGGGGGAAATGAAAAACTGTTTTTT
>TRBJ1-3|once|TRBD1|TRBV10-3
CAISESRGSDTIYF
TGTGCCATCAGTGAGAGCAGGGGGAGTGACACCATATATTTT
>TRBJ1-1|.|.|TRBV19
CASSARYGGEDTEAFF
TGTGCCAGTAGTGCCAGGTACGGGGGGGAGGACACTGAAGCTTTCTTT
>TRBJ2-7|.|TRBD2|TRBV30
CAWRASGGREQYF
TGTGCCTGGAGGGCTAGCGGGGGACGCGAGCAGTACTTC
>TRBJ2-1|.|TRBD2|TRBV10-1
CASSLPKTSGGAGAYNEQFF
TGCGCCAGCAGCCTCCCAAAGACTAGCGGGGGGGCCGGCGCCTACAATGAGCAGTTCTTC